This T cell receptor beta chain was profiled in a study of blood T cell repertoires in COVID-19. The V and J ends lost 5 bases and 6 bases respectively, with 11 bases between them. The CDR3 consists of 12 residues. The germline V gene encodes CDR1 MNHNS and CDR2 SASEGT. Original handling: Scientists estimated how many nucleated cells there were by amplifying reference gene primers. Assay used: immunoSEQ multiplex PCR; TCRdb lists only in-frame clones, some missing. V and J calls and clone size are those listed in that table; D and trimming were worked out from the DNA. The sample lists fewer than 350,000 clones, about nine tenths occurring once.

Sample: peripheral blood. This clonotype was sampled from a woman in her 30s with COVID-19, enrolled during active disease. The rearrangement links TRBV6-1 to TRBJ2-7, with a weak D call TRBD2 (5 bases). CDR3 sequence (DNA): TGTGCCAGCAGTAGAGGGCACAGCGAGCAGTACTTC. Its translation is CASSRGHSEQYF.